Detailed here is one T cell receptor beta chain. This sample is drawn from a study of cytomegalovirus exposure and HLA in healthy donors. This CDR3 has 15 amino acids. After removal of 6 bases from V and 4 bases from J, the junction contained 5 bases not matched to a gene. The germline V gene has CDR1 MNHEY and CDR2 SVGAGI. Amplification used 60 Vbeta primers and 13 Jbeta primers. Method: immunoSEQ multiplex PCR; TCRdb's copy keeps in-frame clones and lacks some. The table lists some 120,000 clones. The clonotype originates from a woman aged 55-69 years in good health and CMV-seronegative. This chain uses TRBV6-5 with TRBJ2-1; 11 bases fit TRBD1. Source material: PBMCs. CDR3 region: CASRPGTGGYNEQFF. For the CDR3, the DNA is TGTGCCAGCAGACCCGGGACAGGGGGATACAATGAGCAGTTCTTC.